This T cell receptor (beta chain) originates from a study of blood T cells in healthy people across ages. Overall study findings and caveats: Diversity was higher, and naive CD4+ cells more numerous, in long-lived donors than in aged donors.

CDR3 size: 14 residues. Trimming removed 5 bases from V and 1 base from J, with 14 bases in between. The germline gives CDR1 DFQATT, CDR2 SNEGSKA (reference sequence). To note about this clonotype: No antigen is known for it.

The authors ran a second PCR of 7 to 11 cycles using a sample-barcoded 5' primer and a J-beta primer mix. Every molecule of cDNA carried a tag from a template-switch adaptor with 12 random nucleotides. Sequencing of every sample gave 2.5 million or more CDR3-containing paired-end reads. TCRdb redid the calling of the 5' RACE reads with MiXCR, one entry per CDR3 protein. The sample holds approximately 2,000,000 distinct CDR3 sequences, approximately 40% seen once. What was sequenced was blood. This chain uses TRBV20-1 with TRBJ2-5; D is uncertain. The receptor comes from a human donor in good health. Written as DNA, the CDR3 is TGCAGTGCTGAACGAGGTACATTCCAAGAGACCCAGTACTTC. Translating gives CSAERGTFQETQYF.